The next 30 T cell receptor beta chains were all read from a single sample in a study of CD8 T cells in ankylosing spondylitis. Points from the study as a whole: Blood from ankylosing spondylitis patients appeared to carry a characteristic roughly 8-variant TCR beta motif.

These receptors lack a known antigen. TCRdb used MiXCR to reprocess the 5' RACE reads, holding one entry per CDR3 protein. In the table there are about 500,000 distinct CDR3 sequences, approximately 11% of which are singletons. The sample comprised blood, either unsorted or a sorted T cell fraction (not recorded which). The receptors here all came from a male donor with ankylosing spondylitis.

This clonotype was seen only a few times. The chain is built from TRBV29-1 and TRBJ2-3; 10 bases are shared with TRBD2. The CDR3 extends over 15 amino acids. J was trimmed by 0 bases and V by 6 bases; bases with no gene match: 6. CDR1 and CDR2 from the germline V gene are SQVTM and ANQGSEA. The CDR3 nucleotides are TGCAGCGTAGCGGGAGGGCCGACGAGCACAGATACGCAGTATTTT. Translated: CSVAGGPTSTDTQYF.

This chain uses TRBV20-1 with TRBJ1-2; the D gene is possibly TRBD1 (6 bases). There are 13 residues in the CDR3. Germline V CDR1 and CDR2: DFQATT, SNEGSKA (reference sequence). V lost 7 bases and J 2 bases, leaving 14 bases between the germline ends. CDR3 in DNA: TGCAGTGTTAGGCGGGGGGCGAACTATGGCTACACCTTC. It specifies CSVRRGANYGYTF.

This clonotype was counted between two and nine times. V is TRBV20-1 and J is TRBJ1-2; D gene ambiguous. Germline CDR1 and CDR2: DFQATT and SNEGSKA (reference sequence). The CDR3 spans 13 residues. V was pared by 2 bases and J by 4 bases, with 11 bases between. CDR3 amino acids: CSARKGIIYGYTF. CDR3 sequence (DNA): TGCAGTGCTAGAAAAGGGATAATCTATGGCTACACCTTC.

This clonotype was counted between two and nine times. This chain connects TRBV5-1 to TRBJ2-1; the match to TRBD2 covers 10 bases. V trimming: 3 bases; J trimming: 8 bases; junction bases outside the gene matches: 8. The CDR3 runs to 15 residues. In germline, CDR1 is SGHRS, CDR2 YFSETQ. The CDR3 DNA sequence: TGCGCCAGCAGCTACACTGGGACTAGCGAGGATGAGCAGTTCTTC. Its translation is CASSYTGTSEDEQFF. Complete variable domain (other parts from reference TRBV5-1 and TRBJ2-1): KAGVTQTPRYLIKTRGQQVTLSCSPISGHRSVSWYQQTPGQGLQFLFEYFSETQRNKGNFPGRFSGRQFSNSRSEMNVSTLELGDSALYLCASSYTGTSEDEQFFGPGTRLTVL.

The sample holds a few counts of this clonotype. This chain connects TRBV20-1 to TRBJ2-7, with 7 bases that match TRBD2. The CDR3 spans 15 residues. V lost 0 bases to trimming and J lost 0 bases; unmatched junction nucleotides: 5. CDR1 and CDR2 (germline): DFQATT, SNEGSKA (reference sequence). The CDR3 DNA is TGCAGTGCTAGAGATCCAGCGGGGAGCTCCTACGAGCAGTACTTC. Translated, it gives CSARDPAGSSYEQYF.

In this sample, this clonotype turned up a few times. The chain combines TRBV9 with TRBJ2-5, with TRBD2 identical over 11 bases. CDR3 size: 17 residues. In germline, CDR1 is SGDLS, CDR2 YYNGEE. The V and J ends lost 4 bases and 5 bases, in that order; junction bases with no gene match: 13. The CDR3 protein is CASSKRTSGQRRETQYF. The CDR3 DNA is TGTGCCAGCAGCAAAAGGACTAGCGGGCAGAGGAGGGAGACCCAGTACTTC.

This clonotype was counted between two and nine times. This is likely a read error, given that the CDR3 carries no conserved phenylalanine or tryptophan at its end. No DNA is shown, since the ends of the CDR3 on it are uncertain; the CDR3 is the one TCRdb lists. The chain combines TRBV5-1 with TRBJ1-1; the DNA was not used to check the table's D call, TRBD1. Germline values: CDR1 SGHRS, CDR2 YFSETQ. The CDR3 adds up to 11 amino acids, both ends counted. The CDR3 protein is CASSFPGTGLV.

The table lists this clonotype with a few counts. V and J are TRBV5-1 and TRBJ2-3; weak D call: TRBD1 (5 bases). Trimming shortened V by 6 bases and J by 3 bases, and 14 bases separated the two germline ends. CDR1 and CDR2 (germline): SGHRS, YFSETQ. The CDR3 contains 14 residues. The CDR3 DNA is TGCGCCAGCACTATGGCAGGGTCGACAGATACGCAGTATTTT. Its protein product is CASTMAGSTDTQYF. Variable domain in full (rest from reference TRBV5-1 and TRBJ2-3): KAGVTQTPRYLIKTRGQQVTLSCSPISGHRSVSWYQQTPGQGLQFLFEYFSETQRNKGNFPGRFSGRQFSNSRSEMNVSTLELGDSALYLCASTMAGSTDTQYFGPGTRLTVL.

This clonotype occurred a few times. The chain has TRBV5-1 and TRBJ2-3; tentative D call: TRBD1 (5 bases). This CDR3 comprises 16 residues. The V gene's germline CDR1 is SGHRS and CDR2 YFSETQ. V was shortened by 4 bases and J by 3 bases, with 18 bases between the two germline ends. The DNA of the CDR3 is TGCGCCAGCAGCAGCAGTAGGGGCTTGTGGACAGATACGCAGTATTTT. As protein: CASSSSRGLWTDTQYF.

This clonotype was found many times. The CDR3 sequence: CASSLGGNHEQYV. In DNA form, the CDR3 reads TGCGCCAGCAGCTTGGGAGGGAACCACGAGCAGTACGTC. The J gene is TRBJ2-7, the V gene TRBV5-1; D might be TRBD2 (5 bases). The germline V gene has CDR1 SGHRS and CDR2 YFSETQ. CDR3 length: 13 residues. Trimming took 0 bases from V and 5 from J, leaving 9 bases between them.

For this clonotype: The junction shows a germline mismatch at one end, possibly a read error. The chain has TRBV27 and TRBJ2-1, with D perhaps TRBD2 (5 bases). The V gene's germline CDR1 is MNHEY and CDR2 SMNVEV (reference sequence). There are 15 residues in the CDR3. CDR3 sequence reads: CASSPIRASYHEQFF. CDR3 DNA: TGTGCCAGCAGCCCAATTCGGGCTAGCTACCATGAGCAGTTCTTC.

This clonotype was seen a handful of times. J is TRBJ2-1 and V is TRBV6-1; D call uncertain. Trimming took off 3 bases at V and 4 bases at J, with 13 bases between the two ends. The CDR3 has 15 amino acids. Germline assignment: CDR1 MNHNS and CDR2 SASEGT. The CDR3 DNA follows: TGTGCCAGCAGTGAGATCTACGGATCTTACAATGAGCAGTTCTTC. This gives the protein CASSEIYGSYNEQFF.

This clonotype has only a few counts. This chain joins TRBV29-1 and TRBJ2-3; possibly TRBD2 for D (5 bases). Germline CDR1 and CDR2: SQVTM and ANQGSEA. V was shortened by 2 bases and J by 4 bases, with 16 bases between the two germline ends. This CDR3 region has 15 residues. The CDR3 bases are TGCAGCGTTGAAACACTAGTTGGTTCGGCAGATACGCAGTATTTT. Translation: CSVETLVGSADTQYF.

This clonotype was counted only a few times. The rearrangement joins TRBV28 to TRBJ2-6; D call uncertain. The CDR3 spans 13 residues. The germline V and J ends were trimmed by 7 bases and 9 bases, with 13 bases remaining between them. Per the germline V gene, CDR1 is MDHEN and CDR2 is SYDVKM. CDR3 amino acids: CASKTMGNNVLTF. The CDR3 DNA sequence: TGTGCCAGCAAAACAATGGGCAACAACGTCCTGACTTTC.

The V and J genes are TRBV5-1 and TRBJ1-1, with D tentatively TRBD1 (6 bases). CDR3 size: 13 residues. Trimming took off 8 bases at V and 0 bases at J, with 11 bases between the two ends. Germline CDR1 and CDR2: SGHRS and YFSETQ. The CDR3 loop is CASKEGVNTEAFF. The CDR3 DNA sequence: TGCGCCAGTAAGGAGGGGGTGAACACTGAAGCTTTCTTT. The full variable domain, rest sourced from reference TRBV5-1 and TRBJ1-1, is KAGVTQTPRYLIKTRGQQVTLSCSPISGHRSVSWYQQTPGQGLQFLFEYFSETQRNKGNFPGRFSGRQFSNSRSEMNVSTLELGDSALYLCASKEGVNTEAFFGQGTRLTVV.

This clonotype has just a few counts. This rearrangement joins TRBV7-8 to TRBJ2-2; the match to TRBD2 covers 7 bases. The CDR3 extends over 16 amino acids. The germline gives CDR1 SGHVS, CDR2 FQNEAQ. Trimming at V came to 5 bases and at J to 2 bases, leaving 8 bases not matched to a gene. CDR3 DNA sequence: TGTGCCAGCAGCCCCCGCGGGAGCGCCAACACCGGGGAGCTGTTTTTT. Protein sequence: CASSPRGSANTGELFF.

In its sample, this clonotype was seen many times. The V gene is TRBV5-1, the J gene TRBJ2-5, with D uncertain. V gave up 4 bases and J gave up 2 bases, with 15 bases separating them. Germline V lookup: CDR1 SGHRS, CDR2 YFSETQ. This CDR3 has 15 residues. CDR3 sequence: CASSRSGLLQETQYF. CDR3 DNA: TGCGCCAGCAGCCGTTCAGGCCTACTTCAAGAGACCCAGTACTTC. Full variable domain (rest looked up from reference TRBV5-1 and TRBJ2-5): KAGVTQTPRYLIKTRGQQVTLSCSPISGHRSVSWYQQTPGQGLQFLFEYFSETQRNKGNFPGRFSGRQFSNSRSEMNVSTLELGDSALYLCASSRSGLLQETQYFGPGTRLLVL.

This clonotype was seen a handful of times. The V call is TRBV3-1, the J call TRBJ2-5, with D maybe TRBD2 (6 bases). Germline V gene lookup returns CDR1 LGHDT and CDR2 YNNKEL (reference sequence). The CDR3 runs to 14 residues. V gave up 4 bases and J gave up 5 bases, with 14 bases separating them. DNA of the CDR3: TGTGCCAGCAGCCTGACTAACGGAGGGGAGACCCAGTACTTC. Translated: CASSLTNGGETQYF.

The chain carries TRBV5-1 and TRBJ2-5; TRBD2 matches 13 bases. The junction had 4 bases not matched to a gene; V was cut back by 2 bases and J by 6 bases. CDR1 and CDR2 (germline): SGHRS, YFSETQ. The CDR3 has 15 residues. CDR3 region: CASSFTSGRVKTQYF. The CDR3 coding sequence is TGCGCCAGCAGCTTTACTAGCGGGAGGGTAAAGACCCAGTACTTC.

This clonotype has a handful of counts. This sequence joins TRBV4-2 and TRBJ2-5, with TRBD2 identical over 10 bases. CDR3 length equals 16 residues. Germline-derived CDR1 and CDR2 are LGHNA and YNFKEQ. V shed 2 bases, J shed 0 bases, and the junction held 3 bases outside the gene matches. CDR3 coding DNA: TGTGCCAGCAGCCAACATCTAGCGGGAGACCAAGAGACCCAGTACTTC. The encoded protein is CASSQHLAGDQETQYF.

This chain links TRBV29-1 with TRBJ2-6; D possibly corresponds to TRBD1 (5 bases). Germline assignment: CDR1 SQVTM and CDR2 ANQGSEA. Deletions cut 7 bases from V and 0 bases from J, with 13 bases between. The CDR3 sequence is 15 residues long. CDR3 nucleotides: TGCAGCGCCCTACAGGACCCCTCTGGGGCCAACGTCCTGACTTTC. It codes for CSALQDPSGANVLTF.

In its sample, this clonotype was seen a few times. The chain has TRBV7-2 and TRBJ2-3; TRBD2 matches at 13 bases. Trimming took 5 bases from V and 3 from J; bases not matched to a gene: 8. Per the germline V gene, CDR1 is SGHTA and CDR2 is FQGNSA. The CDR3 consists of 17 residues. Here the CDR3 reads CASSLWTSGRLTDTQYF. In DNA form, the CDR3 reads TGTGCCAGCAGCCTGTGGACTAGCGGGAGATTAACAGATACGCAGTATTTT. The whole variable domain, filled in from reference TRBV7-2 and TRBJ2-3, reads GAGVSQSPSNKVTEKGKDVELRCDPISGHTALYWYRQSLGQGLEFLIYFQGNSAPDKSGLPSDRFSAERTGGSVSTLTIQRTQQEDSAVYLCASSLWTSGRLTDTQYFGPGTRLTVL.

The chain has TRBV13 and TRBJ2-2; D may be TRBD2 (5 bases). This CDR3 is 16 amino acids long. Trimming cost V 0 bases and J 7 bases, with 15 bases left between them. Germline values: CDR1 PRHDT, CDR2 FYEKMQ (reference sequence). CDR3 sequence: CASSLGLAATSGELFF. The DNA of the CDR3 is TGTGCCAGCAGCTTAGGCCTAGCCGCAACCAGCGGGGAGCTGTTTTTT.

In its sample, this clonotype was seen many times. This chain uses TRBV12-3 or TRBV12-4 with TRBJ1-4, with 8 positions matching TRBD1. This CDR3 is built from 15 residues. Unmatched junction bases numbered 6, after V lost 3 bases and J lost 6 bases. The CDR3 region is CASSFAGGIDEKLFF. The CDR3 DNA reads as TGTGCCAGCAGTTTTGCAGGGGGCATCGATGAAAAACTGTTTTTT.

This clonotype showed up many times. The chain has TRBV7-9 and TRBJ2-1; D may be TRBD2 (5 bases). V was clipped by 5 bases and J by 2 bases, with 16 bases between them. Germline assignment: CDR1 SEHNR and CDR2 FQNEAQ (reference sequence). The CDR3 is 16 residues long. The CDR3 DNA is TGTGCCAGCAGCCCACATCCAAGCGGTGCCTACAATGAGCAGTTCTTC. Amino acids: CASSPHPSGAYNEQFF.

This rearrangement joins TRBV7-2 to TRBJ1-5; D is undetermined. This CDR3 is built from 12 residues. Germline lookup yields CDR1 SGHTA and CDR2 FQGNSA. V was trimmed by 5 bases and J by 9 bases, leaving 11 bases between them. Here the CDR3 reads CASSLLPGPQHF. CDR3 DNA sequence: TGTGCCAGCAGCCTACTACCAGGGCCCCAGCATTTT.

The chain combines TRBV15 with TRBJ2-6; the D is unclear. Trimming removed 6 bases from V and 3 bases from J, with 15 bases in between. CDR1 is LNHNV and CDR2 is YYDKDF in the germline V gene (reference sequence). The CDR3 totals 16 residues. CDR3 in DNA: TGTGCCACCAGTTCGCAGGTCTTAAGTGGGGCCAACGTCCTGACTTTC. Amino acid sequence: CATSSQVLSGANVLTF. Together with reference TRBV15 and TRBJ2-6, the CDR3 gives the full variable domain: DAMVIQNPRYQVTQFGKPVTLSCSQTLNHNVMYWYQQKSSQAPKLLFHYYDKDFNNEADTPDNFQSRRPNTSFCFLDIRSPGLGDTAMYLCATSSQVLSGANVLTFGAGSRLTVL.

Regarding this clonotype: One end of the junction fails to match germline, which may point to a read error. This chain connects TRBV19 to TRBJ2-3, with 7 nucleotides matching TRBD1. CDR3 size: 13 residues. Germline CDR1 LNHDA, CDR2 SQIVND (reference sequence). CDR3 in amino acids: CASSNPSRGQTRF. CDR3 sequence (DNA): TGTGCCAGTAGTAACCCCAGTCGGGGACAGACGAGGTTT.

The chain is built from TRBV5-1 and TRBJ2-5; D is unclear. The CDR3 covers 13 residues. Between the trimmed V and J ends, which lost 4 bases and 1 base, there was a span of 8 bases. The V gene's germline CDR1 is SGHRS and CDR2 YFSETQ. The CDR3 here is CASSGNIQETQYF. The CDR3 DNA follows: TGCGCCAGCAGCGGTAACATCCAAGAGACCCAGTACTTC. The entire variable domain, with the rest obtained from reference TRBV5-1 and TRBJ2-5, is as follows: KAGVTQTPRYLIKTRGQQVTLSCSPISGHRSVSWYQQTPGQGLQFLFEYFSETQRNKGNFPGRFSGRQFSNSRSEMNVSTLELGDSALYLCASSGNIQETQYFGPGTRLLVL.

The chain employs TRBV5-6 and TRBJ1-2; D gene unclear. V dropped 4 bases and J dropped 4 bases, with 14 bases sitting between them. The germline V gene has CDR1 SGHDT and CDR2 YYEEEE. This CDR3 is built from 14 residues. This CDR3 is CASSLDRGSYGYTF. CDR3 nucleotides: TGTGCCAGCAGCCTCGATCGAGGGTCCTATGGCTACACCTTC.